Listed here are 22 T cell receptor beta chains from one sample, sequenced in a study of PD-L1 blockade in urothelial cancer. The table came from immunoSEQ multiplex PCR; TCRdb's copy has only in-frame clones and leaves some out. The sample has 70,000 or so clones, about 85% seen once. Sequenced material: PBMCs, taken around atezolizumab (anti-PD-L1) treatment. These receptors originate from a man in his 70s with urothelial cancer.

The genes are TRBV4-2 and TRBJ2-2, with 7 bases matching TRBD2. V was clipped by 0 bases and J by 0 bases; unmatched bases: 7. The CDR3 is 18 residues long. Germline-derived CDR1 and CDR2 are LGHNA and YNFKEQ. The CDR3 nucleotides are TGTGCCAGCAGCCAAGATAAGCGAGCGGGGACGAACACCGGGGAGCTGTTTTTT. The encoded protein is CASSQDKRAGTNTGELFF.

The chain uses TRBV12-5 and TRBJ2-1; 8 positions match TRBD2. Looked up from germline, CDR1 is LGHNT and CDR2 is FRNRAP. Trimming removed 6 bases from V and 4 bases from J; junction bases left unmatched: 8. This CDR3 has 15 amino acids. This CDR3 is CASGPTGTSYNEQFF. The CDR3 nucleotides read TGTGCTAGTGGCCCGACCGGGACTAGTTACAATGAGCAGTTCTTC.

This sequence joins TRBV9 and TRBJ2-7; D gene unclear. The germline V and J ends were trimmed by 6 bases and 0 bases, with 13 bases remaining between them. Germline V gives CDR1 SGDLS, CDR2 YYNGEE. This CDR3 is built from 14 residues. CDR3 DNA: TGTGCCAGCACCCCCTCCTGGAGCTCCTACGAGCAGTACTTC. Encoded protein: CASTPSWSSYEQYF.

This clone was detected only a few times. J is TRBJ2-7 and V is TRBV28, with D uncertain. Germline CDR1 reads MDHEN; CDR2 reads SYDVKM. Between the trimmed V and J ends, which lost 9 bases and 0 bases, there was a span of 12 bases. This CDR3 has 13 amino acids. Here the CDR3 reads CASDTPSSYEQYF. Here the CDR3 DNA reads TGTGCCAGTGACACCCCGAGCTCCTACGAGCAGTACTTC.

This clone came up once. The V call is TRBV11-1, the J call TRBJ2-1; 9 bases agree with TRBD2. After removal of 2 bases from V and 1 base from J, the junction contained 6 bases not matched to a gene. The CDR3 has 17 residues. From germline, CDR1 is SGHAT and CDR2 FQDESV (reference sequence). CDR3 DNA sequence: TGTGCCAGCAGCTTACCTAGCGGGAAAAGATCCTACAATGAGCAGTTCTTC. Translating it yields CASSLPSGKRSYNEQFF.

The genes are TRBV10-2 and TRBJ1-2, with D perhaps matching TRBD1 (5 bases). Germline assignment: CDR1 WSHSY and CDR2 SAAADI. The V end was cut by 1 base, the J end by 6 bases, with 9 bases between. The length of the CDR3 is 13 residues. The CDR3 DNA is TGCGCCAGCAGTGAGTGGGACTGGGATGGCTACACCTTC. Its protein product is CASSEWDWDGYTF.

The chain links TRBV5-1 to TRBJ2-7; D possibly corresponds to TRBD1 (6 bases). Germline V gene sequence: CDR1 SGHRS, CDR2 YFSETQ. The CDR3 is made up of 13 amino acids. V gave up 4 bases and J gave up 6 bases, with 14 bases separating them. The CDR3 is CASSTGLRAEQYF. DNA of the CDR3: TGCGCCAGCAGCACAGGGCTGCGGGCCGAGCAGTACTTC.

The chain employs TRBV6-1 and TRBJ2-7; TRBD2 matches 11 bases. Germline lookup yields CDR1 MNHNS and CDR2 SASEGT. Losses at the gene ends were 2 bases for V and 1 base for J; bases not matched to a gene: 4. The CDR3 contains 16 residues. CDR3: CASSEFGTSGSYEQYF. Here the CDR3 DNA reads TGTGCCAGCAGTGAATTTGGGACTAGCGGTTCCTACGAGCAGTACTTC.

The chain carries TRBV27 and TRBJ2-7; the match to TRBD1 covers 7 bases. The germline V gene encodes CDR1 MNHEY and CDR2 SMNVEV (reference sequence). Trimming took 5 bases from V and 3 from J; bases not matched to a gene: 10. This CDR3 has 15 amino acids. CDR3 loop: CASSAKTGYFYEQYF. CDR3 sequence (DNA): TGTGCCAGCAGTGCAAAGACAGGGTATTTCTACGAGCAGTACTTC.

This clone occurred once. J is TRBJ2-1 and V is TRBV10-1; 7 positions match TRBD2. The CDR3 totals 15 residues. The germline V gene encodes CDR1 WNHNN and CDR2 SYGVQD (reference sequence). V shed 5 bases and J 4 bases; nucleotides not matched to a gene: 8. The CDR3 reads CASSYASGLYNEQFF. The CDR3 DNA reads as TGCGCCAGCAGTTACGCTAGCGGCTTATACAATGAGCAGTTCTTC.

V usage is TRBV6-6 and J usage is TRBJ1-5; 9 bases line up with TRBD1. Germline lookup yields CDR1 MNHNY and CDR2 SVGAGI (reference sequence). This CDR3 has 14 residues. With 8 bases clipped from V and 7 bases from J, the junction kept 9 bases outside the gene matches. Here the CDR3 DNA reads TGTGCCAGCCAAGGGGACAGGGTGTTCCAGCCCCAGCATTTT. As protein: CASQGDRVFQPQHF.

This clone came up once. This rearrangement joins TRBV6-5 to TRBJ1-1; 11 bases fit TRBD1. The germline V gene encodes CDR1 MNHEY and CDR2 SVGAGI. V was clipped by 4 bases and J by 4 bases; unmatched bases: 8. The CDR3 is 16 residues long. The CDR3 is CASSLYLGTGGTEAFF. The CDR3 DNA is TGTGCCAGCAGTTTATACTTGGGGACAGGGGGCACTGAAGCTTTCTTT.

The CDR3 DNA reads as TGTGCCAGTACCCACTACGGGTCGAATCAGCCCCAGCATTTT. It specifies CASTHYGSNQPQHF. The rearrangement joins TRBV19 to TRBJ1-5; D not resolved. The CDR3 runs to 14 residues. Germline V gene data show CDR1 as LNHDA and CDR2 as SQIVND (reference sequence). The germline V and J ends were trimmed by 7 bases and 4 bases, with 14 bases remaining between them.

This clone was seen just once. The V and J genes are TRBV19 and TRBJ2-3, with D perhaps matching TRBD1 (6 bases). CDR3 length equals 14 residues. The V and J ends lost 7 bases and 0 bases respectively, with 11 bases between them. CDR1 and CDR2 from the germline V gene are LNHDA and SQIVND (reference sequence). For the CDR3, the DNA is TGTGCCAGTAAGACAGGAACTAGCACAGATACGCAGTATTTT. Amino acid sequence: CASKTGTSTDTQYF. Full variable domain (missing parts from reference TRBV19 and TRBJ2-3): DGGITQSPKYLFRKEGQNVTLSCEQNLNHDAMYWYRQDPGQGLRLIYYSQIVNDFQKGDIAEGYSVSREKKESFPLTVTSAQKNPTAFYLCASKTGTSTDTQYFGPGTRLTVL.

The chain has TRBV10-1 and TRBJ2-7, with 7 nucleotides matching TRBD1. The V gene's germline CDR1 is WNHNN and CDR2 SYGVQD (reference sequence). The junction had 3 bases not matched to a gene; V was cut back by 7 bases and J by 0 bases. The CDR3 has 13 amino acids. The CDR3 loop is CASKRDSSYEQYF. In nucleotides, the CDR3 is TGCGCCAGCAAACGGGACAGCTCCTACGAGCAGTACTTC.

CDR3 loop: CATSTHLWGGKNTEAFF. The CDR3 region has the DNA TGTGCCACCAGCACCCATCTGTGGGGGGGAAAAAACACTGAAGCTTTCTTT. The gene calls are TRBV15 and TRBJ1-1; weak D call: TRBD1 (5 bases). This CDR3 is built from 17 residues. Germline V gives CDR1 LNHNV, CDR2 YYDKDF (reference sequence). V was cut by 4 bases and J by 2 bases, with 20 bases left in between.

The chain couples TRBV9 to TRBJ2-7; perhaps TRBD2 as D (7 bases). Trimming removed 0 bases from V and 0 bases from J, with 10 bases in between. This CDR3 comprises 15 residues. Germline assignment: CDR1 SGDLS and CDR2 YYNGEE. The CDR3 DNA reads TGTGCCAGCAGCGTAGCGGGGGGCCTCTCCTACGAGCAGTACTTC. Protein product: CASSVAGGLSYEQYF.

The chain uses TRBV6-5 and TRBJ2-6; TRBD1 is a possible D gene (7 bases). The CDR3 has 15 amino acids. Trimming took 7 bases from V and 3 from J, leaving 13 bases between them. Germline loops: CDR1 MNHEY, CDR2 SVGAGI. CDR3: CASKLQGGGANVLTF. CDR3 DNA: TGTGCCAGCAAACTTCAGGGGGGTGGGGCCAACGTCCTGACTTTC.

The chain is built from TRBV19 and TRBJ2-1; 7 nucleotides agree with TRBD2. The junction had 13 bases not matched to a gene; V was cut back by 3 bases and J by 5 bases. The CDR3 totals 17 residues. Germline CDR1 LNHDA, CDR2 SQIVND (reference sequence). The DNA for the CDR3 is TGTGCCAGTAGTATCCTCCCGGGGGAGGGTGCCGACAATGAGCAGTTCTTC. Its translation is CASSILPGEGADNEQFF. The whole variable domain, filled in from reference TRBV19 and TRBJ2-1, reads DGGITQSPKYLFRKEGQNVTLSCEQNLNHDAMYWYRQDPGQGLRLIYYSQIVNDFQKGDIAEGYSVSREKKESFPLTVTSAQKNPTAFYLCASSILPGEGADNEQFFGPGTRLTVL.

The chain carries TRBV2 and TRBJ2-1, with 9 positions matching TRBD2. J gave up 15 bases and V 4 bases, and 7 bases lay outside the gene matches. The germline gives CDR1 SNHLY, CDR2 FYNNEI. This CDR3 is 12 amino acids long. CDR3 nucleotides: TGTGCCAGCAGTGCCTTAGCGGGAGATCCGTTCTTC. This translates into CASSALAGDPFF.

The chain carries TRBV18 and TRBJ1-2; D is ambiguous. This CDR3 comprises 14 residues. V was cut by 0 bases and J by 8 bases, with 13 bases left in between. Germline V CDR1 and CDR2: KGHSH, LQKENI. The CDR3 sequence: CASSPPTQSRGYTF. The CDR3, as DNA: TGTGCCAGCTCACCACCGACACAGTCCCGAGGCTACACCTTC.

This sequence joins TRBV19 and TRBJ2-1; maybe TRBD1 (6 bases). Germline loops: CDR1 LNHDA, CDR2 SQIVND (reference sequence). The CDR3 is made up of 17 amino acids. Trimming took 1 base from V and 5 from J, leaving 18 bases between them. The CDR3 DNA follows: TGTGCCAGTAGTATAGTAGGGCGGGCAGGGGCTAACAATGAGCAGTTCTTC. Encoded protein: CASSIVGRAGANNEQFF.